This TCR beta chain is drawn from a study of cytotoxic CD8 clonotypes in ibrutinib-treated CLL. Libraries were prepared by immunoSEQ multiplex PCR; TCRdb keeps only in-frame clonotypes and omits some of them. This sample yields some 140,000 clones, of which approximately 90% are seen a single time; more than 10% belongs to the top ten. Trimming removed 6 bases from V and 5 bases from J, with 16 bases in between. Germline V CDR1 and CDR2: SNHLY, FYNNEI. There are 14 residues in the CDR3. The sequenced sample was PBMCs, obtained after 12 months of ibrutinib treatment. This TCR was sampled from a human donor with chronic lymphocytic leukemia. The J gene is TRBJ1-1, the V gene TRBV2; tentatively, D is TRBD1 (6 bases). The CDR3 region has the DNA TGTGCCAGCAGAGAAACAGGGTCGAGGACTGAAGCTTTCTTT. It yields the protein CASRETGSRTEAFF.